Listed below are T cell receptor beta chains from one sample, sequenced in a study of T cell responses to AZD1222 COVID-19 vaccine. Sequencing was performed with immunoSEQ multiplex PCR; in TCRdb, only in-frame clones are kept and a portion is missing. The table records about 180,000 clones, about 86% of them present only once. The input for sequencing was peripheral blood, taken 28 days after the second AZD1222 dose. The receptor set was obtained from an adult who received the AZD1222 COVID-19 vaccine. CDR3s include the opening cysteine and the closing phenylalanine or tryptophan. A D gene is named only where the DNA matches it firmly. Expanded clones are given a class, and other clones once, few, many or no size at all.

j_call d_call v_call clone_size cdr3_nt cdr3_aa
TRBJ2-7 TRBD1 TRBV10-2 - TGCGCCAGCAGTGACTCAGGGACAGGGTCGAGGGAGCAGTACTTC CASSDSGTGSREQYF
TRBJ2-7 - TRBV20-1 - TGCAGTGCTAGATCCAGCGGCGAGCAGTACTTC CSARSSGEQYF
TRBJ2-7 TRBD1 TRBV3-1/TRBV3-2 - TGTGCCAGCAGCCAAGGCGGGACAGGGGGCACAAGGAACGAGCAGTACTTC CASSQGGTGGTRNEQYF
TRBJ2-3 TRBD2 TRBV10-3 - TGTGCCATCAGCTTAGGACTAGCGGGCACAGATACGCAGTATTTT CAISLGLAGTDTQYF
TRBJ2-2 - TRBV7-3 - TGTGCCAGCAGCCCCATCGGGACCGGGGAGCTGTTTTTT CASSPIGTGELFF
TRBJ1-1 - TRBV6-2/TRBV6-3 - TGTGCCAGCAGTTACGTTACCGAGGCTTTCTTT CASSYVTEAFF
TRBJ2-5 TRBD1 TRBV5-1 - TGCGCCAGCAGCCTATCGGGCAGGGGGCTAGGGGAGACCCAGTACTTC CASSLSGRGLGETQYF
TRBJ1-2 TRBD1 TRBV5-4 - TGTGCCAGCAGCCCTAGGACAGGGGGGTTTGGCTACACCTTC CASSPRTGGFGYTF
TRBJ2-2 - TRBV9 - TGTGCCAGCAGTTTGGGAGGGGGAGCTTCGAACACCGGGGAGCTGTTTTTT CASSLGGGASNTGELFF
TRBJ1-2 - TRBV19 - TGTGCCAGTAGCGGTACAGATCTTGAAGGCTACACCTTC CASSGTDLEGYTF
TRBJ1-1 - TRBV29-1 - TGCAGCGTTTTGGATATGAACACTGAAGCTTTCTTT CSVLDMNTEAFF
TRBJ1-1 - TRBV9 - TGTGCCAGCAGCGTAGATTTTAGCACTGAAGCTTTCTTT CASSVDFSTEAFF
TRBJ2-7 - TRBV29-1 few TGCAGCGTCCTCCCCCTAGGTCCCACCTACGAGCAGTACTTC CSVLPLGPTYEQYF
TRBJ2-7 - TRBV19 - TGTGCCAGTTCAGGACAGCTTTTCTCCTACGAGCAGTACTTC CASSGQLFSYEQYF
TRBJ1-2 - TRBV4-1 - TGCGCCAGCAGCCAAGAAAGGACAGTTTACTATGGCTACACCTTC CASSQERTVYYGYTF
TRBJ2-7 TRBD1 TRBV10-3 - TGTGCCATCAGTGGGGGACAGGGGATGTCCTACGAGCAGTACTTC CAISGGQGMSYEQYF
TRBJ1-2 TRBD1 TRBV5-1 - TGCGCCAGCAGCACACAGGGGGACGGCTATGGCTACACCTTC CASSTQGDGYGYTF
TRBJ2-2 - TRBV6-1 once TGTGCCAGCAGTCTCAGGCTGCCAGCGTCCGGGGAGCTGTTTTTT CASSLRLPASGELFF
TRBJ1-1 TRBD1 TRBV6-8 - TGTGCCAGCAGTTACTCGGACAGGGAAAGTAACACTGAAGCTTTCTTT CASSYSDRESNTEAFF
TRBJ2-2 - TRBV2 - TGTGCCAGCAGTGAGACTAGTGGAAACACCGGGGAGCTGTTTTTT CASSETSGNTGELFF
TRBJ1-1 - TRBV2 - TGTGCCAGCAGTGAAGCCCTCGGGGGGGTGGGAGCTTTCTTT CASSEALGGVGAFF
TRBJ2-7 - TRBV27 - TGTGCCAGCAAGGGGAGCTCCTACGAGCAGTACTTC CASKGSSYEQYF
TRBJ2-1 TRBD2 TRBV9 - TGTGCCAGCAGCCCTACGGGACTAGCGGGCGATGAGCAGTTCTTC CASSPTGLAGDEQFF
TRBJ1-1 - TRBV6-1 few TGTGCCAGCAGTGAACTCGACAACCTGAACACTGAAGCTTTCTTT CASSELDNLNTEAFF
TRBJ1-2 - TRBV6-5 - TGTGCCAGCAGTTACTCGAATACTCACCTCCGTGGCTACACCTTC CASSYSNTHLRGYTF
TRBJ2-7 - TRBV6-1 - TGTGCCAGCAGTGAAGCGAAGGGGGGACCCTACGAGCAGTACTTC CASSEAKGGPYEQYF
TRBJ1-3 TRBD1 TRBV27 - TGTGCCAGCAGTCTCCGGATGACAGGGGGCAGAAACACCATATATTTT CASSLRMTGGRNTIYF
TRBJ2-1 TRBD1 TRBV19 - TGTGCCAGTAGTAAGGGACAGGGGACAGGCAATGAGCAGTTCTTC CASSKGQGTGNEQFF
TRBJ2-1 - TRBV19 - TGTGCCAGTAAGGCAGGGAGTAGCAATGAGCAGTTCTTC CASKAGSSNEQFF
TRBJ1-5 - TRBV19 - TGTGCCAGTAGAACAGACCGAACTCAGCCCCAGCATTTT CASRTDRTQPQHF
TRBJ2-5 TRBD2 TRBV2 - TGTGCCAGCAGTACCCGACCGGGGGGAGAGACCCAGTACTTC CASSTRPGGETQYF
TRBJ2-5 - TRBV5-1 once TGCGCCAGCAGCAGTTACCAAGAGACCCAGTACTTC CASSSYQETQYF
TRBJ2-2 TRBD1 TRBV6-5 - TGTGCCAGCAGATCCGGGACAGGAAACACCGGGGAGCTGTTTTTT CASRSGTGNTGELFF
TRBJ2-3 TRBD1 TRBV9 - TGTGCCAGCAGCGTAGGAGACAGGGGGCGCGGCACAGATACGCAGTATTTT CASSVGDRGRGTDTQYF
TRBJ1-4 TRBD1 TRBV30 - TGTGCCTGGGGGACAGGGGTTTTAACTAATGAAAAACTGTTTTTT CAWGTGVLTNEKLFF
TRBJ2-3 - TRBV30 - TGTGCCTGGAGTTCAGGGGAGGGCACAGATACGCAGTATTTT CAWSSGEGTDTQYF
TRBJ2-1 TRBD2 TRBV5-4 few TGTGCCAGCAGCTTGGCTGGGACTAGCGGGGGTTCCGACAATGAGCAGTTCTTC CASSLAGTSGGSDNEQFF
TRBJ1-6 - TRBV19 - TGTGCCAGTAGTGAAGGGACCTATAATTCACCCCTCCACTTT CASSEGTYNSPLHF
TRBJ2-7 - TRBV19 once TGTGCCAGTAGTATAGATAAGGGAGTTACCTACGAGCAGTACTTC CASSIDKGVTYEQYF
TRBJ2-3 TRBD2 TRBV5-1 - TGCGCCAGCAGCTTGTCGGCGGGGGGTTCCACAGATACGCAGTATTTT CASSLSAGGSTDTQYF
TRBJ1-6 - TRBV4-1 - TGCGCCAGCAGCCAAGTGACACTTAATAATTCACCCCTCCACTTT CASSQVTLNNSPLHF
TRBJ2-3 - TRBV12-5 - TGTGCTAGTGCCCTGGGGCGCCAAGCGCAGTATTTT CASALGRQAQYF
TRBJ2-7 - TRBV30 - TGTGCCTGGAGTGTGAAGGGTGGAACCTACGAGCAGTACTTC CAWSVKGGTYEQYF
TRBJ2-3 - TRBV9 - TGTGCCAGCAGCCAGGACGGCACTAGCACAGATACGCAGTATTTT CASSQDGTSTDTQYF
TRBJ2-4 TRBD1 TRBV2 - TGTGCCAGCGGACAGGGGGCAGTGGCCAAAAACATTCAGTACTTC CASGQGAVAKNIQYF
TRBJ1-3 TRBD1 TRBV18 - TGTGCCAGCTCACCTCCATACCGGGACAGCTCTGGAAACACCATATATTTT CASSPPYRDSSGNTIYF
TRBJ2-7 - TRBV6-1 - TGTGCCAGCAGTGAATTTGGCGAGCAGTACTTC CASSEFGEQYF
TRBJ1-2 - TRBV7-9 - TGTGCCAGCAGCCCATTCGGGGGTGCCTACACCTTC CASSPFGGAYTF
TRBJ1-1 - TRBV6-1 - TGTGCCAGCAGTGACAGGGGCAACACTGAAGCTTTCTTT CASSDRGNTEAFF
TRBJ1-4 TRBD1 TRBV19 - TGTGCCAGTAGACTCCGGGACAGACGTAATGAAAAACTGTTTTTT CASRLRDRRNEKLFF
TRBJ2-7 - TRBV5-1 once TGCGCCAGCAGCTTGCTTACCAACTCCTACGAGCAGTACTTC CASSLLTNSYEQYF
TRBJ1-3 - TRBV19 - TGTGCCAGCTCAATAGTTGGAAACACCATATATTTT CASSIVGNTIYF
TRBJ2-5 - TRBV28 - TGTGCCAGCAGTTTGGGGAGTATAAAGACCCAGTACTTC CASSLGSIKTQYF
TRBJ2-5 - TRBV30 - TGTGCCTGGAGTGTCGGGTACGGGGACGAGACCCAGTACTTC CAWSVGYGDETQYF